This T cell receptor beta chain comes out of a study of CD8+ T cells in alopecia areata. The germline gives CDR1 ENHRY, CDR2 SYGVKD. V lost 10 bases, J lost 1 base, and 10 bases lay in between. The CDR3 totals 12 residues. cDNA prepared by RNA extraction and subsequent reverse transcription served as the template for sequencing. Some clones are missing from TCRdb's copy, which holds only in-frame ones; the method was immunoSEQ multiplex PCR. The profile shows 140,000 to 150,000 clones, around 51% of them singletons. This specimen consisted of CD4+ T cells sorted from blood, obtained at week 0. The receptor was isolated from a human donor with alopecia areata. The V call is TRBV10-3, the J call TRBJ1-1, with no clear D. CDR3 protein: CATRLENTEAFF. Here the CDR3 DNA reads TGTGCCACCCGACTTGAGAACACTGAAGCTTTCTTT.